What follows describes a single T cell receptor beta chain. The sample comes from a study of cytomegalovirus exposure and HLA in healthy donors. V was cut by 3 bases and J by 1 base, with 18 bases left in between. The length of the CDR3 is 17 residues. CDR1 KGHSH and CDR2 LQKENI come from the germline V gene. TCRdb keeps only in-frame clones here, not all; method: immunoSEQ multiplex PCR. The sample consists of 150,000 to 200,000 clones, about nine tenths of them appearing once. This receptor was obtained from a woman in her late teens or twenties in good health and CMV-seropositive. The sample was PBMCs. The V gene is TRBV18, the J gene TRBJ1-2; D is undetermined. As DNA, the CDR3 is TGTGCCAGCTCACCCAACCTGGGAGGCGGACTTAACTATGGCTACACCTTC. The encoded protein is CASSPNLGGGLNYGYTF.